The 19 T cell receptor beta chains presented below share a single source sample, sequenced in a study of blood T cell repertoires in COVID-19. Assay: immunoSEQ multiplex PCR; the TCRdb copy retains only in-frame clones and omits some. The sample records 200,000 or so clones, roughly 79% being singletons. The sample taken for sequencing was peripheral blood. The receptors derive from a woman aged 80 or over with COVID-19, enrolled during active disease.

The chain is built from TRBV28 and TRBJ2-3; tentative D call: TRBD2 (6 bases). The CDR3 is made up of 14 amino acids. Germline CDR1 is MDHEN and CDR2 is SYDVKM. Trimming left V 4 bases short and J 1 base short, with 9 bases between. CDR3 residues: CASSWASGTDTQYF. In nucleotides, the CDR3 is TGTGCCAGCAGTTGGGCTAGCGGCACAGATACGCAGTATTTT. The whole variable domain, remainder taken from reference TRBV28 and TRBJ2-3, is DVKVTQSSRYLVKRTGEKVFLECVQDMDHENMFWYRQDPGLGLRLIYFSYDVKMKEKGDIPEGYSVSREKKERFSLILESASTNQTSMYLCASSWASGTDTQYFGPGTRLTVL.

The chain uses TRBV19 and TRBJ2-7, with 10 bases that match TRBD2. The CDR3 loop spans 14 amino acids. CDR1 is LNHDA, CDR2 SQIVND, per germline (reference sequence). V shed 6 bases, J shed 0 bases, and the junction held 2 bases outside the gene matches. In DNA, the CDR3 is TGTGCCAGTAGCCCTAGCGGGAGCTCCTACGAGCAGTACTTC. Amino acids: CASSPSGSSYEQYF.

V gene TRBV19 combines with J gene TRBJ1-1; TRBD1 might be the D (5 bases). In germline, CDR1 is LNHDA, CDR2 SQIVND (reference sequence). The CDR3 has 14 amino acids. Deletions cut 7 bases from V and 3 bases from J, with 15 bases between. CDR3: CASTRDLGYTEAFF. The DNA for the CDR3 is TGTGCCAGTACCCGGGACTTGGGGTACACTGAAGCTTTCTTT.

This clone occurred once. The V and J genes are TRBV2 and TRBJ2-2; D not resolved. This CDR3 comprises 15 residues. Between the trimmed V and J ends, which lost 6 bases and 4 bases, there was a span of 15 bases. Germline V gives CDR1 SNHLY, CDR2 FYNNEI. In DNA, the CDR3 is TGTGCCAGCAGGGTGGTAGTCTCGAGCACCGGGGAGCTGTTTTTT. Its translation is CASRVVVSSTGELFF.

V usage is TRBV11-2 and J usage is TRBJ2-5; D gene unclear. This CDR3 contains 13 residues. Trimming removed 6 bases at V and 2 bases at J, with 10 bases between. CDR1 and CDR2 (germline): SGHAT, FQNNGV. This CDR3 is CASSRRVQETQYF. The CDR3, as DNA: TGTGCCAGCAGTAGACGGGTTCAAGAGACCCAGTACTTC.

In regard to this clone: Just one base apart from a much larger clone, this may be a read error. The chain couples TRBV7-2 to TRBJ2-7; 8 positions agree with TRBD1. Germline CDR1 and CDR2: SGHTA and FQGNSA. Losses at the gene ends were 5 bases for V and 0 bases for J; bases not matched to a gene: 3. The CDR3 is 14 amino acids. In DNA, the CDR3 is TGTGCCAGCAGCCGGACAGGGAGCTCCTACGAGCAGTACTTC. Its protein product is CASSRTGSSYEQYF. Based on the CDR3 plus reference TRBV7-2 and TRBJ2-7, the full variable domain is GAGVSQSPSNKVTEKGKDVELRCDPISGHTALYWYRQSLGQGLEFLIYFQGNSAPDKSGLPSDRFSAERTGGSVSTLTIQRTQQEDSAVYLCASSRTGSSYEQYFGPGTRLTVT.

V gene TRBV12-3 or TRBV12-4 combines with J gene TRBJ1-1, with D perhaps TRBD1 (5 bases). Trimming removed 3 bases at V and 5 bases at J, with 10 bases between. This CDR3 has 13 residues. As DNA, the CDR3 is TGTGCCAGCAGTTTGTTCCGGGGGACTGAAGCTTTCTTT. Protein: CASSLFRGTEAFF.

The chain links TRBV19 to TRBJ2-7, with D maybe TRBD2 (6 bases). V was shortened by 1 base and J by 4 bases, with 11 bases between the two germline ends. The CDR3 loop spans 14 amino acids. The germline gives CDR1 LNHDA, CDR2 SQIVND (reference sequence). DNA of the CDR3: TGTGCCAGTAGTATAGCGGCTGCGGGATACGAGCAGTACTTC. Its protein product is CASSIAAAGYEQYF.

The chain carries TRBV19 and TRBJ2-3, with 7 bases that match TRBD2. This CDR3 has 15 residues. The germline gives CDR1 LNHDA, CDR2 SQIVND (reference sequence). V shed 3 bases and J 0 bases; nucleotides not matched to a gene: 3. CDR3 bases: TGTGCCAGTAGTATCGGGAGGCCTAGCACAGATACGCAGTATTTT. Its translation: CASSIGRPSTDTQYF.

The chain uses TRBV9 and TRBJ1-6; 7 bases line up with TRBD1. The V and J ends lost 3 bases and 1 base, in that order; junction bases with no gene match: 7. This CDR3 contains 17 residues. The germline gives CDR1 SGDLS, CDR2 YYNGEE. The CDR3 protein is CASSETSGGSYNSPLHF. The CDR3 region has the DNA TGTGCCAGCAGCGAAACCTCAGGGGGGTCCTATAATTCACCCCTCCACTTT.

The chain couples TRBV4-3 to TRBJ2-5; weak D call: TRBD1 (6 bases). Trimming pared 2 bases from V and 5 bases from J, leaving 24 bases between. The germline V gene encodes CDR1 LGHNA and CDR2 YSLEER. The CDR3 contains 18 residues. The CDR3 loop reads CASSQQPPTGMVRETQYF. For the CDR3, the DNA is TGCGCCAGCAGCCAACAGCCACCTACAGGGATGGTGAGGGAGACCCAGTACTTC.

This clone appeared a few times. The gene calls are TRBV11-2 and TRBJ2-1; TRBD2 agrees at 14 bases. In germline, CDR1 is SGHAT, CDR2 FQNNGV. V shed 5 bases, J shed 6 bases, and the junction held 6 bases outside the gene matches. The CDR3 has 16 amino acids. Here the CDR3 DNA reads TGTGCCAGCAGCCCAAGGGGACTAGCGGGAGCCAATGAGCAGTTCTTC. Its protein is CASSPRGLAGANEQFF.

The chain couples TRBV19 to TRBJ2-1; D is unresolved. Germline CDR1 and CDR2: LNHDA and SQIVND (reference sequence). The CDR3 length is 16 residues. V lost 0 bases and J lost 1, with 10 bases in between. CDR3 protein: CASSIDGRLSYNEQFF. The CDR3 DNA is TGTGCCAGTAGTATAGACGGCAGACTTTCCTACAATGAGCAGTTCTTC.

The CDR3 DNA follows: TGTGCCAGCAGCTTGGACTCTCCGGGAAACACCATATATTTT. Amino acid sequence: CASSLDSPGNTIYF. The chain employs TRBV5-4 and TRBJ1-3, with D unresolved. The CDR3 length is 14 residues. The germline V gene has CDR1 SGHNT and CDR2 YYREEE (reference sequence). V was cut by 0 bases and J by 4 bases, with 8 bases left in between.

The chain combines TRBV2 with TRBJ1-4; 11 bases line up with TRBD1. This CDR3 is 15 amino acids long. The J segment lost 7 bases and the V segment lost 2 bases, leaving 3 bases of the junction unmatched. Germline CDR1 SNHLY, CDR2 FYNNEI. The CDR3 region has the DNA TGTGCCAGCAGTGAACGGGACAGGGGGGTTGAAAAACTGTTTTTT. Residues: CASSERDRGVEKLFF.

The chain couples TRBV11-2 to TRBJ2-3, with 10 bases identical to TRBD2. Germline V CDR1 and CDR2: SGHAT, FQNNGV. The CDR3 loop spans 15 amino acids. V was clipped by 5 bases and J by 6 bases; unmatched bases: 8. CDR3 amino acids: CASSHSGRAVDTQYF. DNA of the CDR3: TGTGCCAGCAGCCACAGCGGGAGGGCAGTCGATACGCAGTATTTT.

V usage is TRBV5-8 and J usage is TRBJ1-2; 9 nucleotides line up with TRBD1. The CDR3 runs 15 residues. The V segment lost 6 bases and the J segment 2 bases; nucleotides outside the gene matches: 8. Germline V gene data show CDR1 as SGHTS and CDR2 as YDEGEE. The CDR3, as DNA: TGTGCCAGCACCCTATCAGGGACAGGGAACTATGGCTACACCTTC. Protein product: CASTLSGTGNYGYTF. Variable domain in full (rest from reference TRBV5-8 and TRBJ1-2): EAGVTQSPTHLIKTRGQQATLRCSPISGHTSVYWYQQALGLGLQFLLWYDEGEERNRGNFPPRFSGRQFPNYSSELNVNALELEDSALYLCASTLSGTGNYGYTFGSGTRLTVV.

V gene TRBV5-6 combines with J gene TRBJ1-1; a weak D match, TRBD1 (5 bases). This CDR3 has 14 amino acids. Between the trimmed V and J ends, which lost 4 bases and 0 bases, there was a span of 10 bases. Per the germline V gene, CDR1 is SGHDT and CDR2 is YYEEEE. The CDR3 reads CASSVGAMNTEAFF. DNA of the CDR3: TGTGCCAGCAGCGTAGGGGCTATGAACACTGAAGCTTTCTTT.

This clone was detected a few times. The V and J genes are TRBV19 and TRBJ2-7, with D possibly TRBD2 on 5 matching bases. The CDR3 covers 14 residues. V gave up 4 bases and J gave up 0 bases, with 10 bases separating them. Germline values: CDR1 LNHDA, CDR2 SQIVND (reference sequence). The CDR3, as DNA: TGTGCCAGTAGTAGAGCGGATAGCTCCTACGAGCAGTACTTC. This translates into CASSRADSSYEQYF.